The source of this T cell receptor (beta chain) is a study of blood T cell repertoires in COVID-19. Study at large: The study drew acute and convalescent COVID-19 samples from the United States, Italy and Spain. T cells, B-cell-depleted T cells, or PBMCs provided the cDNA or gDNA that served as material.

Authors' analysis steps: How many nucleated cells were present was estimated from reference gene primer amplification. Sequencing used immunoSEQ multiplex PCR; TCRdb keeps in-frame clones, though not all of them. Clone size and the V and J calls come from that table; the DNA yielded D and trimming. Of about 150,000 clones in the sample, 70% to 85% were seen once. In Seattle, patients joined the study during active infection and were tracked longitudinally. The germline gives CDR1 SGHDN, CDR2 FVKESK. V lost 2 bases and J lost 3; bases outside the gene matches: 10. This CDR3 has 17 residues. The chain is built from TRBV14 and TRBJ1-1; 9 nucleotides match TRBD1. The origin of this receptor is a man aged 60-69 years with COVID-19, enrolled during active disease. Input material: peripheral blood. The CDR3 region is CASSQLTGGGSDTEAFF. CDR3 DNA: TGTGCCAGCAGCCAACTAACAGGGGGCGGTTCGGACACTGAAGCTTTCTTT.